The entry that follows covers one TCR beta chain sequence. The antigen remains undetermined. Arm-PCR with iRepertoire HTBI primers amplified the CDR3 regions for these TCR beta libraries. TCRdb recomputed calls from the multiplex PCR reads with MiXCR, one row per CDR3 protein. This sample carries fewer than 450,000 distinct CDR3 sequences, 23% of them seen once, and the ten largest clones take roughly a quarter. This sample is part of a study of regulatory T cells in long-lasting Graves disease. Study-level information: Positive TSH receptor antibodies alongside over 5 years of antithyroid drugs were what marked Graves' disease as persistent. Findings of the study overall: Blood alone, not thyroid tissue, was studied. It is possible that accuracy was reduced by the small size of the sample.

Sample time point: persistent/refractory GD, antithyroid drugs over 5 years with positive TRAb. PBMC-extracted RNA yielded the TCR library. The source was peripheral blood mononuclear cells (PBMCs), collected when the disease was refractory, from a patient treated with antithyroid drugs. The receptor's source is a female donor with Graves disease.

CDR3 nucleotides: TGTGCCAGCAGCTTGTCCGGACAGGGGAACACTGAAGCTTTCTTT. Protein product: CASSLSGQGNTEAFF. The chain couples TRBV5-6 to TRBJ1-1; 8 bases agree with TRBD1. Germline V gene data show CDR1 as SGHDT and CDR2 as YYEEEE. The J segment lost 1 base and the V segment lost 1 base, leaving 3 bases of the junction unmatched. The CDR3 consists of 15 residues.